Sequencing of this T cell receptor beta chain was carried out in a study of molecular identifiers for immune sequencing clone quantification. On the study more broadly: Replicate runs used RNA from roughly 18,000 or 92,000 naive CD8 cells, which was split five ways into aliquots, and four of those aliquots were then sequenced.

Study-wide results and caveats: Detectable among over 900,000 naive cells, according to reports, was Jurkat TCR RNA spiked in from one cell.

TCRdb re-called the PCR reads with MiXCR, one entry per CDR3 protein. The sample carries 60,000 to 80,000 distinct CDR3 sequences, 15% to 20% recorded once. At least ten counts were recorded for this clonotype. Its antigen is not known. Material for sequencing was naive CD8+ T cells from blood, with Jurkat cell RNA spiked in. Regarding subset: FACS-sorted CD8+CD4-CCR7+CD45RA+ naive T cells. The TCR originated in a human donor in good health. Some libraries in this study had Jurkat cell RNA spiked in.

The CDR3 coding sequence is TGTGCCAGCAGCCATCAGGGGTCCGGGGAGCTGTTTTTT. Encoded protein: CASSHQGSGELFF. The chain has TRBV6-5 and TRBJ2-2; maybe TRBD1 (6 bases). The V gene's germline CDR1 is MNHEY and CDR2 SVGAGI. This CDR3 region has 13 residues. V was cut by 6 bases and J by 6 bases, with 11 bases left in between.